The present T cell receptor (beta chain) was sequenced within a study of T cell responses to AZD1222 COVID-19 vaccine. General study points: The study found Spike-specific TCR breadth and depth rose after two AZD1222 doses.

Trimming cost V 6 bases and J 5 bases, with 14 bases left between them. CDR1 and CDR2 from the germline V gene are MDHEN and SYDVKM. The CDR3 has 14 residues. The protocol was immunoSEQ multiplex PCR, while the TCRdb copy is restricted to in-frame clones and leaves out a portion. The table has 150,000 or so clones, 90% to 95% seen once. In the case of this clone: Its antigen is not identified.

Pooling was applied to second doses at about 4 or about 12 weeks. The gene calls are TRBV28 and TRBJ1-5; D gene uncertain. The specimen was peripheral blood, collected 28 days after the second AZD1222 dose. This receptor was obtained from an adult who received the AZD1222 COVID-19 vaccine. The CDR3 sequence is CASRSGLRYQPQHF. CDR3 nucleotide sequence: TGTGCCAGCAGATCCGGGCTACGCTATCAGCCCCAGCATTTT.